The 6 T cell receptor beta chains below all came from one sample that was sequenced in a study of monozygotic twins with inflammatory bowel disease. After re-calling the 5' RACE reads, TCRdb lists one entry per CDR3 protein, DNA absent. The listing records about 160,000 distinct CDR3 sequences. Sequenced material: blood. The origin of the receptors is a human donor with ulcerative colitis or Crohn's disease, or a healthy co-twin of an affected twin (not recorded which).

The rearrangement links TRBV28 to TRBJ2-5; TCRdb selects TRBD2, and the lack of DNA leaves this call unchecked. This CDR3 has 18 residues. The germline V gene has CDR1 MDHEN and CDR2 SYDVKM. The CDR3: CASTSFSGAGTSGETQYF.

V usage is TRBV14 and J usage is TRBJ2-7; TCRdb calls TRBD1, which cannot be checked without DNA. Germline V gene lookup returns CDR1 SGHDN and CDR2 FVKESK. CDR3 length: 15 amino acids. CDR3 region: CASSQFGTGPYEQYF. The full variable domain, rest sourced from reference TRBV14 and TRBJ2-7, is EAGVTQFPSHSVIEKGQTVTLRCDPISGHDNLYWYRRVMGKEIKFLLHFVKESKQDESGMPNNRFLAERTGGTYSTLKVQPAELEDSGVYFCASSQFGTGPYEQYFGPGTRLTVT.

J is TRBJ1-1 and V is TRBV6-5; with no DNA, the TCRdb D assignment of TRBD1 cannot be verified. Per the germline V gene, CDR1 is MNHEY and CDR2 is SVGAGI. The CDR3 covers 15 residues. CDR3 sequence reads: CASSYWGQVNTEAFF.

The chain has TRBV29-1 and TRBJ2-7; TCRdb indicates TRBD1, and absent DNA this call remains unverified. CDR1 is SQVTM, CDR2 ANQGSEA, per germline. The CDR3 totals 13 residues. The CDR3 protein is CSVGTGRFGEQYF.

The chain joins TRBV28 to TRBJ2-3; TCRdb picks TRBD2, but there is no DNA to check that call. This CDR3 comprises 13 residues. Germline V gives CDR1 MDHEN, CDR2 SYDVKM. CDR3 sequence reads: CASSLTGTSTQYF. Using reference TRBV28 and TRBJ2-3 for the parts outside the CDR3, the full variable domain is DVKVTQSSRYLVKRTGEKVFLECVQDMDHENMFWYRQDPGLGLRLIYFSYDVKMKEKGDIPEGYSVSREKKERFSLILESASTNQTSMYLCASSLTGTSTQYFGPGTRLTVL.

The V call is TRBV4-3, the J call TRBJ2-7. The CDR3 has 15 residues. The germline gives CDR1 LGHNA, CDR2 YSLEER. CDR3 amino acids: CASSPQVADSYEQYF.